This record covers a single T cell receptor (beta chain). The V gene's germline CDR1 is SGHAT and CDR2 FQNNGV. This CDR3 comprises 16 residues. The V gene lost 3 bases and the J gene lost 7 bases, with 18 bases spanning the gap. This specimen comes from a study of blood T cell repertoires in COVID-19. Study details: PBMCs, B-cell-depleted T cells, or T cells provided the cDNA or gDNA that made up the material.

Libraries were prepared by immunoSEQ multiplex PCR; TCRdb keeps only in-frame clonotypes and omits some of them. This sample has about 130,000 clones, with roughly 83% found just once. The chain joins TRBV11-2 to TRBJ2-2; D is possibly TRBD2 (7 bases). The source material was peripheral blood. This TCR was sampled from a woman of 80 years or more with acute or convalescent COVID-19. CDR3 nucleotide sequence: TGTGCCAGCAGCTTTGGGGGGGCGCTGGGAGTCGGGGAGCTGTTTTTT. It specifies CASSFGGALGVGELFF.